Listed below are T cell receptor beta chains from one sample, sequenced in a study of blood T cell repertoires in COVID-19. Using immunoSEQ multiplex PCR, the repertoire was profiled, and TCRdb retains in-frame clones only, with some absent. Among around 700,000 clones listed, 90% were seen once. The sample consisted of peripheral blood. The receptors originated from a woman aged 18-30 years with acute or convalescent COVID-19. Each CDR3 is given with its conserved first and last residue. The D gene is left open where the match is weak. The size entry is marked missing in some rows and otherwise reads once, few, many or a size class.

cdr3_aa | cdr3_nt | v_call | d_call | clone_size | j_call
CASNGNTEAFF | TGTGCCAGTAACGGGAACACTGAAGCTTTCTTT | TRBV19 | - | - | TRBJ1-1
CASSLPDRVLGNEQFF | TGTGCCAGCAGCTTGCCGGACAGGGTATTGGGTAATGAGCAGTTCTTC | TRBV11-2 | TRBD1 | - | TRBJ2-1
CASRIPGGPLYEQYF | TGTGCCAGCAGAATACCGGGGGGCCCACTCTACGAGCAGTACTTC | TRBV6-5 | - | - | TRBJ2-7
CASSHERGAQETQYF | TGTGCCAGCAGCCACGAGCGGGGGGCGCAAGAGACCCAGTACTTC | TRBV4-2 | TRBD2 | - | TRBJ2-5
CASSPLPGGEAFF | TGTGCCAGCAGCCCGCTTCCAGGGGGTGAAGCTTTCTTT | TRBV5-6 | TRBD1 | once | TRBJ1-1
CAWEAGIMDGYTF | TGTGCCTGGGAGGCGGGAATAATGGATGGCTACACCTTC | TRBV30 | - | once | TRBJ1-2
CASSATGFDEQFF | TGTGCCAGCAGTGCCACAGGGTTTGATGAGCAGTTCTTC | TRBV2 | - | - | TRBJ2-1
CASSLRIGTPGQGNNEQFF | TGTGCCAGCAGCCTACGGATCGGTACACCGGGACAGGGCAACAATGAGCAGTTCTTC | TRBV7-3 | TRBD1 | once | TRBJ2-1
CASSPRTGAVIQYF | TGTGCCAGTAGTCCCCGGACAGGGGCGGTCATTCAGTACTTC | TRBV19 | TRBD1 | - | TRBJ2-4
CASSGAGGTNEIYGYTF | TGTGCCAGCAGTGGGGCCGGGGGGACAAACGAGATCTATGGCTACACCTTC | TRBV25-1 | - | - | TRBJ1-2
CASSPQGATYEQYF | TGTGCCAGCAGTCCACAGGGGGCGACCTACGAGCAGTACTTC | TRBV28 | TRBD1 | - | TRBJ2-7
CASSIYWAPNEKLFF | TGTGCCAGTAGTATTTACTGGGCGCCCAATGAAAAACTGTTTTTT | TRBV19 | - | - | TRBJ1-4
CASSLAASQRTYEQYF | TGTGCCAGCAGCTTAGCGGCATCCCAGCGGACCTACGAGCAGTACTTC | TRBV7-6 | - | - | TRBJ2-7
CASSLDHRVTEAFF | TGTGCCAGCAGCTTAGACCACAGGGTCACTGAAGCTTTCTTT | TRBV7-6 | - | - | TRBJ1-1
CASSRGQGFTEAFF | TGTGCCAGCAGCCGGGGACAGGGTTTCACTGAAGCTTTCTTT | TRBV9 | TRBD1 | - | TRBJ1-1
CASSKPGTGVYGHTF | TGTGCCAGCAGCAAACCCGGGACAGGAGTCTATGGCCACACCTTC | TRBV27 | TRBD1 | - | TRBJ1-2
CASSRQGVNTGELFF | TGTGCCAGCAGCCGACAGGGGGTAAACACCGGGGAGCTGTTTTTT | TRBV5-5 | TRBD1 | - | TRBJ2-2
CASSSTPRAQYF | TGTGCCAGCAGTTCCACCCCGCGGGCCCAGTACTTC | TRBV28 | - | - | TRBJ2-5
CASSPRGPGPYGYTF | TGTGCCAGCAGCCCCAGGGGGCCGGGGCCCTATGGCTACACCTTC | TRBV7-9 | TRBD1 | once | TRBJ1-2
CASSTQNQPQHF | TGTGCCAGCAGCACACAAAATCAGCCCCAGCATTTT | TRBV21-1 | - | - | TRBJ1-5
CASNPPGSPMNGYTF | TGTGCCAGCAACCCGCCGGGGAGCCCTATGAATGGCTACACCTTC | TRBV6-5 | - | - | TRBJ1-2